The 11 T cell receptor beta chains in this list originate from one sample, sequenced in a study of identifying expanded T cells in peripheral blood. Generated by immunoSEQ multiplex PCR, the TCRdb table keeps only in-frame clones and is missing some. The sample consists of 95,000 or so clones, 86% of them appearing once. Sequenced: blood. The receptors here all came from a person aged 18 to 75 in good health.

This clone was observed a few times. The chain links TRBV14 to TRBJ1-1; D is unresolved. Germline CDR1 reads SGHDN; CDR2 reads FVKESK. V was pared by 3 bases and J by 0 bases, with 8 bases between. CDR3 length: 14 residues. This chain's CDR3 is CASSHLGVNTEAFF. The CDR3 nucleotides read TGTGCCAGCAGCCATCTTGGGGTGAACACTGAAGCTTTCTTT.

This chain uses TRBV7-8 with TRBJ2-1; maybe TRBD2 (5 bases). In germline, CDR1 is SGHVS, CDR2 FQNEAQ. The CDR3 is 16 residues long. The germline V and J ends were trimmed by 3 bases and 10 bases, with 22 bases remaining between them. CDR3: CASSFGWIVEGGEQFF. The CDR3, as DNA: TGTGCCAGCAGCTTTGGTTGGATCGTAGAAGGAGGAGAGCAGTTCTTC. The whole variable domain, remainder taken from reference TRBV7-8 and TRBJ2-1, is GAGVSQSPRYKVAKRGQDVALRCDPISGHVSLFWYQQALGQGPEFLTYFQNEAQLDKSGLPSDRFFAERPEGSVSTLKIQRTQQEDSAVYLCASSFGWIVEGGEQFFGPGTRLTVL.

The V call is TRBV6-5, the J call TRBJ1-5; D remains ambiguous. The V gene's germline CDR1 is MNHEY and CDR2 SVGAGI. The CDR3 spans 13 residues. V shed 6 bases and J shed 7 bases, with 13 bases lying between them. The CDR3 region has the DNA TGTGCCAGCAGCCGGACTGACAACCAGCCCCAGCATTTT. This translates into CASSRTDNQPQHF.

The rearrangement links TRBV7-2 to TRBJ1-4, with D uncertain. The germline gives CDR1 SGHTA, CDR2 FQGNSA. CDR3 length equals 16 residues. The V end was cut by 2 bases, the J end by 7 bases, with 17 bases between. CDR3 coding DNA: TGTGCCAGCAGCTTAATGGTAACAGTCAGTGGTGAAAAACTGTTTTTT. Protein sequence: CASSLMVTVSGEKLFF.

The chain is built from TRBV2 and TRBJ2-5, with TRBD1 identical over 8 bases. Germline V gives CDR1 SNHLY, CDR2 FYNNEI. The CDR3 loop spans 18 amino acids. The ends lost 4 bases at V and 2 bases at J; junction bases unmatched: 15. Here the CDR3 DNA reads TGTGCCAGCAGTGGCCTCGAGCTTGGACAGGGTGGTCAAGAGACCCAGTACTTC. Protein sequence: CASSGLELGQGGQETQYF.

This rearrangement joins TRBV30 to TRBJ1-1, with a weak D call TRBD1 (5 bases). CDR1 and CDR2 (germline): GTSNPN, SVGIG (reference sequence). This CDR3 region has 15 residues. Trimming pared 0 bases from V and 2 bases from J, leaving 13 bases between. The CDR3 protein is CAWSVLRGSNTEAFF. The CDR3 DNA sequence: TGTGCCTGGAGTGTACTACGGGGGTCTAACACTGAAGCTTTCTTT.

The sample holds one count of this clone. V is TRBV4-1 and J is TRBJ2-7; D not certain. Germline V gene lookup returns CDR1 MGHRA and CDR2 YSYEKL. The CDR3 spans 13 residues. V lost 0 bases to trimming and J lost 4 bases, with 7 bases between them. The CDR3 reads CASSQDGTYEQYF. CDR3 DNA: TGCGCCAGCAGCCAAGATGGAACGTACGAGCAGTACTTC.

The chain is built from TRBV11-3 and TRBJ2-7; 10 nucleotides align to TRBD1. This CDR3 has 19 amino acids. Germline-derived CDR1 and CDR2 are SGHNT and YENEEA. J gave up 1 base and V 4 bases, and 16 bases lay outside the gene matches. The DNA for the CDR3 is TGTGCCAGCAGCTCCCCGCGCCCTAGGACAGGGGGACTTTCCTACGAGCAGTACTTC. This encodes CASSSPRPRTGGLSYEQYF. Full variable domain (missing parts from reference TRBV11-3 and TRBJ2-7): EAGVVQSPRYKIIEKKQPVAFWCNPISGHNTLYWYLQNLGQGPELLIRYENEEAVDDSQLPKDRFSAERLKGVDSTLKIQPAELGDSAVYLCASSSPRPRTGGLSYEQYFGPGTRLTVT.

CDR3 amino acids: CAWARYGQYGYTF. The CDR3 region has the DNA TGTGCCTGGGCCCGTTACGGCCAGTATGGCTACACCTTC. This rearrangement joins TRBV30 to TRBJ1-2, with unresolved D. V lost 5 bases, J lost 5 bases, and 15 bases lay in between. CDR3 length: 13 amino acids. Germline-derived CDR1 and CDR2 are GTSNPN and SVGIG (reference sequence).

Here the CDR3 DNA reads TGTGCCAGCAGTTACACCAACAATTCACCCCTCCACTTT. Protein sequence: CASSYTNNSPLHF. The rearrangement uses TRBV6-6 and TRBJ1-6; D is undetermined. The V gene's germline CDR1 is MNHNY and CDR2 SVGAGI (reference sequence). Trimming removed 2 bases at V and 7 bases at J, with 6 bases between. The CDR3 has 13 residues.

The rearrangement joins TRBV6-5 to TRBJ1-2, with 9 positions matching TRBD1. V lost 4 bases, J lost 6 bases, and 3 bases stayed unmatched. This CDR3 is 13 amino acids long. Per the germline V gene, CDR1 is MNHEY and CDR2 is SVGAGI. In DNA, the CDR3 is TGTGCCAGCAGTTTACAGGGGGCTGATGGCTACACCTTC. It encodes CASSLQGADGYTF.